The 24 T cell receptor beta chains given below trace back to one sample, sequenced in a study of T cell repertoires in cytomegalovirus infection. In TCRdb, the reads were re-called with MiXCR into one record per CDR3 protein. The sample contains approximately 700,000 distinct CDR3 sequences, 35% to 45% of which appear only once. Sequences were obtained from PBMCs. The receptor set was obtained from a human donor in good health (CMV status not recorded). Some clones in this sample may be carry-over from other donors' samples.

V is TRBV19 and J is TRBJ1-1; 10 nucleotides align to TRBD1. This CDR3 comprises 14 residues. The germline CDR1 and CDR2 sequences are LNHDA and SQIVND (reference sequence). Trimming removed 6 bases from V and 4 bases from J; junction bases left unmatched: 5. The CDR3 DNA is TGTGCCAGTAGAAAGGACAGGGGGGGCACTGAAGCTTTCTTT. Encoded protein: CASRKDRGGTEAFF.

This clonotype was counted a few times. V is TRBV7-9 and J is TRBJ2-1, with 7 bases that match TRBD2. V was pared by 5 bases and J by 9 bases, with 13 bases of the junction left unmatched. Germline values: CDR1 SEHNR, CDR2 FQNEAQ (reference sequence). The CDR3 is 15 residues long. In DNA, the CDR3 is TGTGCCAGCAGCCCAAGACTAGCCGAGCCCGGTGAGCAGTTCTTC. Translated: CASSPRLAEPGEQFF.

V usage is TRBV11-2 and J usage is TRBJ2-7; TRBD1 agrees at 9 bases. Germline V lookup: CDR1 SGHAT, CDR2 FQNNGV. CDR3 length: 14 residues. Trimming cost V 4 bases and J 5 bases; bases outside gene matches: 6. CDR3 in DNA: TGTGCCAGCAGCTGGGACAGGGTACTTAACGAGCAGTACTTC. Protein sequence: CASSWDRVLNEQYF.

This chain uses TRBV6-2 or TRBV6-3 with TRBJ1-1; TRBD1 might be the D (5 bases). The V and J ends lost 1 base and 1 base respectively, with 13 bases between them. CDR1 is MNHEY and CDR2 is SVGEGT in the germline V gene. The CDR3 is 16 amino acids. The CDR3 bases are TGTGCCAGCAGTTACTACGCGGGACGCTGGAACACTGAAGCTTTCTTT. This sequence encodes CASSYYAGRWNTEAFF.

The V call is TRBV5-1, the J call TRBJ1-2; perhaps TRBD1 as D (5 bases). Germline assignment: CDR1 SGHRS and CDR2 YFSETQ. The CDR3 is made up of 14 amino acids. Trimming took off 5 bases at V and 7 bases at J, with 18 bases between the two ends. The CDR3, as DNA: TGCGCCAGCAGTTATACGGGGGGTGCGTCTGGCTACACCTTC. Translated, it gives CASSYTGGASGYTF.

A remark on this clonotype: Its ends do not fully match the called genes, so a read error is possible. The chain couples TRBV7-6 to TRBJ2-2, with D uncertain. Germline CDR1 and CDR2: SGHVS and FNYEAQ. The length of the CDR3 is 12 residues. CDR3 sequence reads: CASSWNTGQLFF. Written as DNA, the CDR3 is TGTGCCAGCAGCTGGAACACCGGGCAGCTGTTTTTT.

This clonotype was seen a few times. The rearrangement joins TRBV18 to TRBJ1-5; D possibly corresponds to TRBD1 (5 bases). CDR3 length: 18 residues. Between the trimmed V and J ends, which lost 2 bases and 0 bases, there was a span of 17 bases. Germline V gene lookup returns CDR1 KGHSH and CDR2 LQKENI. The CDR3 region is CASSPMAGPGNSNQPQHF. CDR3 coding DNA: TGTGCCAGCTCACCAATGGCAGGGCCGGGTAATAGCAATCAGCCCCAGCATTTT.

The chain uses TRBV6-1 and TRBJ1-2; D gene ambiguous. The V and J ends lost 5 bases and 4 bases respectively, with 17 bases between them. The CDR3 runs to 15 residues. Per the germline V gene, CDR1 is MNHNS and CDR2 is SASEGT. This CDR3 is CASSYRTRSGYGYTF. The CDR3 bases are TGTGCCAGCAGTTATCGGACGAGAAGTGGCTATGGCTACACCTTC.

Comment on this clonotype: Sequence at one end of the junction differs from germline and may be a read error. The rearrangement links TRBV19 to TRBJ2-7, with TRBD2 matching 10 bases. This CDR3 has 14 residues. CDR1 LNHDA and CDR2 SQIVND come from the germline V gene (reference sequence). The CDR3, as DNA: TGTGCCAGTATTATAATAGCGGGAGGCTACGAGCAGTACTTC. The encoded protein is CASIIIAGGYEQYF.

Of note for this clonotype: This may be a read error, as it is one base from a much larger clone. The chain couples TRBV28 to TRBJ1-1; D is unclear. The germline CDR1 and CDR2 sequences are MDHEN and SYDVKM. The CDR3 has 13 residues. The CDR3 region is CDSSLRAVVEAFF. The CDR3 nucleotides are TGTGACAGCAGTTTACGGGCTGTCGTTGAAGCTTTCTTT. The full variable domain, with the rest looked up from reference TRBV28 and TRBJ1-1, is DVKVTQSSRYLVKRTGEKVFLECVQDMDHENMFWYRQDPGLGLRLIYFSYDVKMKEKGDIPEGYSVSREKKERFSLILESASTNQTSMYLCDSSLRAVVEAFFGQGTRLTVV.

In this sample, this clonotype turned up a few times. The chain combines TRBV12-3 or TRBV12-4 with TRBJ1-5; D uncertain. V dropped 4 bases and J dropped 0 bases, with 13 bases sitting between them. The CDR3 consists of 16 residues. The chain's CDR3 is CASSSRTDYSNQPQHF. CDR3 in DNA: TGTGCCAGCAGTTCGAGGACTGATTATAGCAATCAGCCCCAGCATTTT.

The gene calls are TRBV10-3 and TRBJ1-1; TRBD1 matches at 10 bases. V lost 6 bases and J lost 0; bases outside the gene matches: 1. The germline V gene encodes CDR1 ENHRY and CDR2 SYGVKD. The CDR3 totals 14 residues. CDR3 residues: CAIRDRGLNTEAFF. CDR3 nucleotides: TGTGCCATCAGGGACAGGGGGTTGAACACTGAAGCTTTCTTT.

With respect to this clonotype: Here the CDR3 omits its conserved ending phenylalanine or tryptophan, so a read error is the likely source. CDR3 protein: CASSGKLAGGSTDTQYC. The CDR3 bases are TGTGCCAGCAGCGGAAAACTAGCGGGGGGCTCCACAGATACGCAGTATTGT. The chain links TRBV7-8 to TRBJ2-3; 12 bases are shared with TRBD2. The CDR3 is 17 amino acids. V was pared by 5 bases and J by 2 bases, with 8 bases of the junction left unmatched. CDR1 is SGHVS and CDR2 is FQNEAQ in the germline V gene.

The chain combines TRBV23-1 with TRBJ1-5, with D possibly matching TRBD1 (5 bases). TRBV23-1 is placed among ORFs of uncertain function. The CDR3 length is 17 residues. The ends were cut back, 1 base at V and 0 bases at J, with 13 bases in the middle. The CDR3 protein is CASSQLYRRNSNQPQHF. In nucleotides, the CDR3 is TGCGCCAGCAGTCAATTGTACAGGCGGAATAGCAATCAGCCCCAGCATTTT.

This clonotype was seen just once. The V and J genes are TRBV6-2 or TRBV6-3 and TRBJ1-1; D gene unclear. CDR3 length equals 14 residues. Germline lookup yields CDR1 MNHEY and CDR2 SVGEGT. The V end lost 7 bases, the J end lost 4 bases, and 16 bases lay between the germline ends. The CDR3, as DNA: TGTGCCAGCACCTACCGGACCGAGGGCACTGAAGCTTTCTTT. It specifies CASTYRTEGTEAFF.

This clonotype showed up just a few times. The rearrangement joins TRBV5-6 to TRBJ2-7, with D perhaps matching TRBD1 or TRBD2 (5 bases each). CDR3 length: 15 residues. V shed 5 bases and J shed 4 bases, with 19 bases lying between them. Germline CDR1 reads SGHDT; CDR2 reads YYEEEE. The CDR3 loop is CASSSKWGSTYEQYF. CDR3 bases: TGTGCCAGCAGTTCCAAGTGGGGGTCTACGTACGAGCAGTACTTC. Looking up the rest from reference TRBV5-6 and TRBJ2-7 gives the full variable domain: DAGVTQSPTHLIKTRGQQVTLRCSPKSGHDTVSWYQQALGQGPQFIFQYYEEEERQRGNFPDRFSGHQFPNYSSELNVNALLLGDSALYLCASSSKWGSTYEQYFGPGTRLTVT.

This clonotype was seen only a few times. V gene TRBV10-3 combines with J gene TRBJ1-1, with D maybe TRBD1 (6 bases). Trimming stripped 4 bases from V and 6 bases from J, with 12 bases between. The V gene's germline CDR1 is ENHRY and CDR2 SYGVKD. The CDR3 has 13 residues. This chain's CDR3 is CAISGDRFAEAFF. The CDR3 DNA sequence: TGTGCCATCAGTGGAGACAGGTTCGCTGAAGCTTTCTTT.

The chain links TRBV5-6 to TRBJ2-7; no firm D call. The CDR3 contains 13 residues. Trimming stripped 1 base from V and 7 bases from J, with 12 bases between. Germline-derived CDR1 and CDR2 are SGHDT and YYEEEE. Here the CDR3 reads CASSLFPPWEQYF. CDR3 nucleotides: TGTGCCAGCAGCTTGTTTCCGCCTTGGGAGCAGTACTTC.

The rearrangement uses TRBV15 and TRBJ1-2; D perhaps matches TRBD1 (5 bases). The ends were cut back, 1 base at V and 6 bases at J, with 6 bases in the middle. In germline, CDR1 is LNHNV, CDR2 YYDKDF (reference sequence). The CDR3 has 12 amino acids. The CDR3 reads CATSRAGDGYTF. The CDR3 DNA follows: TGTGCCACCAGCAGAGCGGGGGATGGCTACACCTTC.

This clonotype was found a few times. The chain is built from TRBV20-1 and TRBJ2-7; 10 positions agree with TRBD2. The ends lost 3 bases at V and 3 bases at J; junction bases unmatched: 5. Germline CDR1 and CDR2: DFQATT and SNEGSKA (reference sequence). The CDR3 length is 14 residues. CDR3 nucleotides: TGCAGTGCTAGTGGACTAGCGGATCTCTACGAGCAGTACTTC. Residues: CSASGLADLYEQYF.

The V and J genes are TRBV7-2 and TRBJ1-2; TRBD1 aligns across 10 bases. Germline loops: CDR1 SGHTA, CDR2 FQGNSA. This CDR3 spans 17 amino acids. Trimming at V came to 5 bases and at J to 7 bases, leaving 16 bases not matched to a gene. The CDR3 sequence: CASSPTFGTGDGSGYTF. CDR3 DNA: TGTGCCAGCAGCCCGACATTCGGGACAGGGGATGGAAGTGGCTACACCTTC.

This clonotype was recorded a few times. The gene calls are TRBV5-6 and TRBJ2-3; D possibly uses TRBD1 or TRBD2 (6 bases each). V was trimmed by 0 bases and J by 4 bases, leaving 12 bases between them. Germline V gene sequence: CDR1 SGHDT, CDR2 YYEEEE. The CDR3 has 15 amino acids. The CDR3 region has the DNA TGTGCCAGCAGCTTGGCCGGGGGCGAGGCAGATACGCAGTATTTT. This codes for CASSLAGGEADTQYF.

This clonotype was recorded a few times. This chain joins TRBV4-1 and TRBJ2-2; 9 bases agree with TRBD2. With 1 base clipped from V and 7 bases from J, the junction kept 4 bases outside the gene matches. This CDR3 contains 15 residues. CDR1 is MGHRA and CDR2 is YSYEKL in the germline V gene. The CDR3 DNA sequence: TGCGCCAGCAGCCAAGGCGGGGGGGCGAACGGGGAGCTGTTTTTT. It translates to CASSQGGGANGELFF.

This sequence joins TRBV28 and TRBJ1-6, with D perhaps TRBD1 (5 bases). Trimming took 7 bases from V and 5 from J, leaving 9 bases between them. This CDR3 has 13 amino acids. The germline V gene has CDR1 MDHEN and CDR2 SYDVKM. Here the CDR3 reads CASTGIHNSPLHF. The CDR3 DNA reads TGTGCCAGCACAGGGATCCATAATTCACCCCTCCACTTT.